Shown below are 28 T cell receptor beta chains from a single sample sequenced in a study of cytomegalovirus exposure and HLA in healthy donors. The PCR made use of 60 Vbeta and 13 Jbeta primers. Using immunoSEQ multiplex PCR, the repertoire was profiled, and TCRdb retains in-frame clones only, with some absent. This repertoire includes some 110,000 clones. Sequencing input: PBMCs. These receptors all come from a man aged 35-49 years in good health and CMV-seropositive.

The chain couples TRBV5-4 to TRBJ2-3; 7 bases map to TRBD1. Germline V gene sequence: CDR1 SGHNT, CDR2 YYREEE (reference sequence). J lost 5 bases, V lost 2 bases, and 2 bases had no gene match. The CDR3 runs to 13 residues. The CDR3, as DNA: TGTGCCAGCAGCTTAAACAGGGGAGATACGCAGTATTTT. Translating gives CASSLNRGDTQYF.

The V gene is TRBV2, the J gene TRBJ1-5; D gene uncertain. V shed 0 bases and J shed 0 bases, with 6 bases lying between them. This CDR3 has 15 residues. CDR1 SNHLY and CDR2 FYNNEI come from the germline V gene. CDR3 coding DNA: TGTGCCAGCAGTGAAGCGCGGTATAGCAATCAGCCCCAGCATTTT. This translates into CASSEARYSNQPQHF.

The rearrangement links TRBV9 to TRBJ2-3, with D maybe TRBD1 (5 bases). CDR1 is SGDLS, CDR2 YYNGEE, per germline. There are 13 residues in the CDR3. Trimming left V 9 bases short and J 3 bases short, with 14 bases between. CDR3 region: CATSEGETDTQYF. The CDR3 nucleotides are TGTGCCACCTCCGAAGGGGAAACAGATACGCAGTATTTT.

The chain employs TRBV9 and TRBJ2-6; D ambiguous. Germline lookup yields CDR1 SGDLS and CDR2 YYNGEE. Trimming removed 3 bases from V and 0 bases from J, with 4 bases in between. This CDR3 is built from 14 residues. CDR3 nucleotide sequence: TGTGCCAGCAGCGCTCTCTCTGGGGCCAACGTCCTGACTTTC. Its protein is CASSALSGANVLTF.

V gene TRBV27 combines with J gene TRBJ2-1; 14 positions agree with TRBD2. Unmatched junction bases numbered 9, after V lost 4 bases and J lost 10 bases. Germline values: CDR1 MNHEY, CDR2 SMNVEV (reference sequence). This CDR3 has 16 residues. The CDR3 loop reads CASSYAVRTSGREQFF. The CDR3 coding sequence is TGTGCCAGCAGTTATGCCGTGAGGACTAGCGGGAGGGAGCAGTTCTTC.

The chain uses TRBV7-2 and TRBJ2-5; 9 bases are shared with TRBD1. Germline V CDR1 and CDR2: SGHTA, FQGNSA. The ends lost 5 bases at V and 4 bases at J; junction bases unmatched: 5. CDR3 size: 14 residues. The DNA of the CDR3 is TGTGCCAGCAGCACACAGGGGGCGGGAGAGACCCAGTACTTC. Residues: CASSTQGAGETQYF.

This chain links TRBV27 with TRBJ2-6, with 7 bases that match TRBD1. The CDR3 runs 15 residues. Trimming at V came to 3 bases and at J to 2 bases, leaving 1 base not matched to a gene. CDR1 and CDR2 (germline): MNHEY, SMNVEV (reference sequence). CDR3 region: CASSFRGTGANVLTF. The CDR3 nucleotides are TGTGCCAGCAGTTTCAGGGGGACTGGGGCCAACGTCCTGACTTTC.

This chain uses TRBV11-3 with TRBJ2-7, with 7 bases that match TRBD2. The CDR3 runs to 14 residues. CDR1 is SGHNT, CDR2 YENEEA, per germline. After removal of 5 bases from V and 5 bases from J, the junction contained 9 bases not matched to a gene. The CDR3 nucleotides read TGTGCCAGCAGCCCTACCCGGAGCGGGGACGAGCAGTACTTC. Translated, it gives CASSPTRSGDEQYF.

The J gene is TRBJ2-2, the V gene TRBV10-2; maybe TRBD1 (5 bases). Trimming pared 5 bases from V and 1 base from J, leaving 11 bases between. Germline CDR1 and CDR2: WSHSY and SAAADI. The length of the CDR3 is 15 residues. The CDR3 loop reads CASSRGRENTGELFF. Here the CDR3 DNA reads TGCGCCAGCAGTAGGGGCCGAGAGAACACCGGGGAGCTGTTTTTT.

The V gene is TRBV7-6, the J gene TRBJ2-1; no firm D call. The CDR3 consists of 15 residues. CDR1 is SGHVS, CDR2 FNYEAQ, per germline. Trimming removed 5 bases from V and 1 base from J, with 12 bases in between. The CDR3 DNA reads TGTGCCAGCAGCCTTAGACTGGGTTCCTACAATGAGCAGTTCTTC. It codes for CASSLRLGSYNEQFF.

The genes are TRBV5-1 and TRBJ2-2; D perhaps matches TRBD1 (5 bases). CDR1 is SGHRS and CDR2 is YFSETQ in the germline V gene. This CDR3 contains 16 residues. V was clipped by 0 bases and J by 4 bases, with 13 bases between them. CDR3 sequence (DNA): TGCGCCAGCAGCTTGGCCGAGGCAGGGCCCACCGGGGAGCTGTTTTTT. Its protein is CASSLAEAGPTGELFF.

Concerning this clone itself: Different DNA sequences within this sample yield the same CDR3. The chain is built from TRBV5-4 and TRBJ2-7, with a weak D call TRBD1 (5 bases). The CDR3 is 13 amino acids. Germline loops: CDR1 SGHNT, CDR2 YYREEE (reference sequence). With 0 bases removed from V and 1 base from J, the gap between germline ends came to 5 bases. Here the CDR3 reads CASSLDRSYEQYF. In DNA, the CDR3 is TGTGCCAGCAGCTTGGACAGGTCCTACGAGCAGTACTTC.

The chain recombines TRBV27 with TRBJ2-7, with TRBD1 matching over 7 bases. The CDR3 extends over 15 amino acids. Germline lookup yields CDR1 MNHEY and CDR2 SMNVEV (reference sequence). V lost 6 bases to trimming and J lost 0 bases; unmatched junction nucleotides: 8. CDR3: CASRRGTASSYEQYF. The CDR3 bases are TGTGCCAGCAGGAGAGGGACAGCCAGCTCCTACGAGCAGTACTTC.

The chain recombines TRBV27 with TRBJ2-1, with 13 positions matching TRBD2. The V gene end was trimmed by 8 bases and the J gene end by 5 bases; junction bases not matched to a gene: 12. CDR1 and CDR2 from the germline V gene are MNHEY and SMNVEV (reference sequence). CDR3 length: 17 residues. CDR3 sequence reads: CASARLAGGFSDNEQFF. The CDR3 nucleotides are TGTGCCAGCGCGAGACTAGCGGGAGGATTTTCCGACAATGAGCAGTTCTTC.

The chain couples TRBV6-4 to TRBJ2-2; no firm D call. Germline V gene sequence: CDR1 MRHNA, CDR2 SNTAGT. V lost 5 bases and J lost 0, with 7 bases in between. The CDR3 extends over 14 amino acids. The CDR3: CASSRYANTGELFF. CDR3 DNA: TGTGCCAGCAGTCGGTACGCGAACACCGGGGAGCTGTTTTTT.

The V and J genes are TRBV2 and TRBJ1-4; D remains unclear. This CDR3 is 13 amino acids long. From germline, CDR1 is SNHLY and CDR2 FYNNEI. V was cut by 7 bases and J by 2 bases, with 8 bases left in between. For the CDR3, the DNA is TGTGCCAGCAAAAGGAGGACTAATGAAAAACTGTTTTTT. Translating gives CASKRRTNEKLFF.

The chain uses TRBV7-2 and TRBJ2-2, with D unclear. Germline loops: CDR1 SGHTA, CDR2 FQGNSA. The CDR3 sequence is 15 residues long. Deletions cut 3 bases from V and 4 bases from J, with 12 bases between. The CDR3 sequence is CASSFSGPSTGELFF. The CDR3 coding sequence is TGTGCCAGCAGCTTTAGTGGGCCGAGCACCGGGGAGCTGTTTTTT.

The chain has TRBV5-1 and TRBJ2-2, with D hard to call. The CDR3 is 15 amino acids. V was cut by 0 bases and J by 1 base, with 7 bases left in between. Germline V gives CDR1 SGHRS, CDR2 YFSETQ. Here the CDR3 DNA reads TGCGCCAGCAGCTTGGAACCGGGGAACACCGGGGAGCTGTTTTTT. Its protein product is CASSLEPGNTGELFF.

The chain employs TRBV9 and TRBJ2-3, with a weak D call TRBD1 (5 bases). This CDR3 spans 15 amino acids. V was shortened by 3 bases and J by 2 bases, with 13 bases between the two germline ends. Germline V gene data show CDR1 as SGDLS and CDR2 as YYNGEE. The CDR3: CASSDDGASTDTQYF. The CDR3, as DNA: TGTGCCAGCAGCGACGATGGGGCTTCCACAGATACGCAGTATTTT.

The chain links TRBV6-5 to TRBJ2-7; 10 bases are shared with TRBD2. The germline V gene encodes CDR1 MNHEY and CDR2 SVGAGI. The V segment lost 6 bases and the J segment 2 bases; nucleotides outside the gene matches: 7. CDR3 length equals 15 residues. The chain's CDR3 is CASRSTSGLTYEQYF. The CDR3 DNA follows: TGTGCCAGCAGGTCGACTAGCGGGTTAACCTACGAGCAGTACTTC.

The chain joins TRBV2 to TRBJ2-3; TRBD2 aligns across 10 bases. Germline lookup yields CDR1 SNHLY and CDR2 FYNNEI. V lost 5 bases, J lost 2 bases, and 10 bases stayed unmatched. There are 17 residues in the CDR3. The CDR3 is CASSSTASGSSTDTQYF. DNA of the CDR3: TGTGCCAGCAGTAGTACGGCTAGCGGGAGTTCCACAGATACGCAGTATTTT.

The V gene is TRBV2, the J gene TRBJ2-5; 7 bases are shared with TRBD2. Germline lookup yields CDR1 SNHLY and CDR2 FYNNEI. The CDR3 covers 12 residues. The V gene end was trimmed by 6 bases and the J gene end by 5 bases; junction bases not matched to a gene: 3. The CDR3 spells CASRAGDETQYF. The CDR3 nucleotides are TGTGCCAGCAGGGCGGGGGATGAGACCCAGTACTTC.

The genes are TRBV19 and TRBJ2-1, with TRBD2 identical over 11 bases. Germline CDR1 LNHDA, CDR2 SQIVND (reference sequence). The V and J ends lost 4 bases and 0 bases, in that order; junction bases with no gene match: 8. There are 18 residues in the CDR3. The CDR3 is CASSSGTSGLSSYNEQFF. The CDR3 DNA follows: TGTGCCAGTAGTAGCGGGACTAGCGGTCTAAGCTCCTACAATGAGCAGTTCTTC.

The chain recombines TRBV29-1 with TRBJ1-2, with 12 bases identical to TRBD1. CDR3 size: 14 residues. After removal of 6 bases from V and 8 bases from J, the junction contained 10 bases not matched to a gene. CDR1 and CDR2 from the germline V gene are SQVTM and ANQGSEA. The CDR3 DNA follows: TGCAGCGTCCTAGTGGGACAGGGGGCGTTCGGCTACACCTTC. Translated, it gives CSVLVGQGAFGYTF.

As DNA, the CDR3 is TGTGCCAGCAGTTTACCCCTTGGAGAAATGCGGGAAAAACTGTTTTTT. The encoded protein is CASSLPLGEMREKLFF. The genes are TRBV28 and TRBJ1-4; D call uncertain. V was shortened by 2 bases and J by 8 bases, with 18 bases between the two germline ends. Germline V CDR1 and CDR2: MDHEN, SYDVKM. This CDR3 has 16 residues.

The chain employs TRBV5-4 and TRBJ2-7, with 10 bases identical to TRBD2. The CDR3 consists of 14 residues. The germline V gene encodes CDR1 SGHNT and CDR2 YYREEE (reference sequence). With 1 base clipped from V and 5 bases from J, the junction kept 3 bases outside the gene matches. The CDR3 spells CASSLTSGMNEQYF. As DNA, the CDR3 is TGTGCCAGCAGCTTGACTAGCGGGATGAACGAGCAGTACTTC.

The CDR3 loop reads CASSYLEGDTGELFF. CDR3 nucleotide sequence: TGTGCCAGCAGCTACCTAGAAGGGGACACCGGGGAGCTGTTTTTT. The chain is built from TRBV7-7 and TRBJ2-2; D is possibly TRBD1 (5 bases). The length of the CDR3 is 15 residues. Trimming cost V 4 bases and J 3 bases, with 12 bases left between them. CDR1 is SSHAT, CDR2 FNYEAQ, per germline (reference sequence).

J is TRBJ2-1 and V is TRBV28; 9 positions match TRBD2. Germline loops: CDR1 MDHEN, CDR2 SYDVKM. This CDR3 comprises 14 residues. Unmatched junction bases numbered 5, after V lost 1 base and J lost 10 bases. The CDR3 spells CASSLSALAGEQFF. As DNA, the CDR3 is TGTGCCAGCAGTTTATCAGCCCTAGCGGGAGAGCAGTTCTTC.